This entry lists 22 T cell receptor beta chains sequenced from one sample in a study of blood T cells in healthy people across ages. PCR was performed a second time for roughly 6 to 12 cycles using a sample-barcoded 5' primer and a J-beta primer mix. MiXCR was run by TCRdb on the 5' RACE reads, yielding one entry per CDR3 protein. The data contain just under 550,000 distinct CDR3 sequences, less than 25% of them singletons. The data also belong to a second study, concerning T cells of mothers and their children.

Sequencing was performed on blood. The receptors shown here come from a boy between 10 and 17 years old in good health.

The chain is built from TRBV20-1 and TRBJ1-1; TRBD1 aligns across 8 bases. This CDR3 has 13 amino acids. Trimming at V came to 3 bases and at J to 7 bases, leaving 7 bases not matched to a gene. From germline, CDR1 is DFQATT and CDR2 SNEGSKA (reference sequence). In nucleotides, the CDR3 is TGCAGTGCTAGGGAAGGACAGGGAGGTGAAGCTTTCTTT. This gives the protein CSAREGQGGEAFF.

This clonotype was seen a handful of times. In DNA form, the CDR3 reads TGCAGTGCTAGTGACCCAGAGAGCTACGAGCAGTACTTC. The encoded protein is CSASDPESYEQYF. The J gene is TRBJ2-7, the V gene TRBV20-1, with D uncertain. Trimming pared 3 bases from V and 3 bases from J, leaving 12 bases between. CDR1 and CDR2 from the germline V gene are DFQATT and SNEGSKA (reference sequence). There are 13 residues in the CDR3.

The table lists this clonotype with a few counts. This chain joins TRBV9 and TRBJ1-5; D call uncertain. CDR1 is SGDLS, CDR2 YYNGEE, per germline. The CDR3 length is 14 residues. Trimming left V 2 bases short and J 1 base short, with 7 bases between. Here the CDR3 reads CASSVGPSNQPQHF. As DNA, the CDR3 is TGTGCCAGCAGCGTTGGACCGAGCAATCAGCCCCAGCATTTT.

In this sample, this clonotype turned up a few times. The J gene is TRBJ1-4, the V gene TRBV6-5; 9 bases are a match to TRBD1. Germline V gene sequence: CDR1 MNHEY, CDR2 SVGAGI. V dropped 2 bases and J dropped 8; count of bases not matched to a gene: 3. This CDR3 is built from 14 residues. The CDR3 region is CASSYRDRDEKLFF. Here the CDR3 DNA reads TGTGCCAGCAGTTACCGGGACAGGGACGAAAAACTGTTTTTT.

This clonotype was seen more than once but under ten times. The chain combines TRBV5-1 with TRBJ2-7; 11 bases agree with TRBD1. The CDR3 length is 19 residues. J gave up 1 base and V 0 bases, and 12 bases lay outside the gene matches. Germline CDR1 SGHRS, CDR2 YFSETQ. CDR3 in amino acids: CASSLEGGDGTGGSYEQYF. The CDR3 coding sequence is TGCGCCAGCAGCTTGGAAGGCGGAGACGGGACAGGGGGTTCCTACGAGCAGTACTTC.

V is TRBV6-2 or TRBV6-3 and J is TRBJ2-7; the D is unclear. V lost 3 bases to trimming and J lost 9 bases, with 9 bases between them. CDR1 is MNHEY and CDR2 is SVGEGT in the germline V gene. The CDR3 runs to 11 residues. In nucleotides, the CDR3 is TGTGCCAGCAGTTATGCTATTCGGCAGTACTTC. Encoded protein: CASSYAIRQYF.

The rearrangement joins TRBV7-9 to TRBJ1-1; D remains unclear. The V gene lost 8 bases and the J gene lost 7 bases, with 23 bases spanning the gap. CDR3 size: 15 residues. CDR1 is SEHNR, CDR2 FQNEAQ, per germline (reference sequence). CDR3 region: CASLREQTIWGEAFF. CDR3 nucleotides: TGTGCCAGCTTACGTGAGCAAACGATCTGGGGTGAAGCTTTCTTT.

Only a few counts were recorded for this clonotype. V usage is TRBV12-3 or TRBV12-4 and J usage is TRBJ2-1; the match to TRBD1 covers 11 bases. With V trimmed by 3 bases and J by 4 bases, 5 bases remained unmatched. CDR3 length equals 16 residues. The CDR3 reads CASSFPGQGVYNEQFF. Here the CDR3 DNA reads TGTGCCAGCAGTTTTCCGGGACAGGGGGTATACAATGAGCAGTTCTTC.

This clonotype appeared many times. The chain links TRBV5-1 to TRBJ2-7; 10 positions match TRBD1. This CDR3 has 14 amino acids. V shed 7 bases, J shed 0 bases, and the junction held 4 bases outside the gene matches. Germline V lookup: CDR1 SGHRS, CDR2 YFSETQ. The CDR3 here is CASGRTGGSYEQYF. For the CDR3, the DNA is TGCGCCAGCGGTCGGACAGGGGGCTCCTACGAGCAGTACTTC.

This clonotype has a handful of counts. The chain employs TRBV2 and TRBJ2-4; D might be TRBD2 (6 bases). Looked up from germline, CDR1 is SNHLY and CDR2 is FYNNEI. Deletions cut 8 bases from V and 9 bases from J, with 14 bases between. The CDR3 length is 12 residues. CDR3 region: CASEAEGSIQYF. The CDR3 region has the DNA TGTGCCAGCGAAGCGGAGGGGAGCATTCAGTACTTC.

The chain has TRBV7-9 and TRBJ2-2; no firm D call. Germline CDR1 SEHNR, CDR2 FQNEAQ (reference sequence). Trimming removed 1 base from V and 6 bases from J, with 9 bases in between. This CDR3 has 14 residues. CDR3 in DNA: TGTGCCAGCAGCTTAGGTCAGGAATCCGGGGAGCTGTTTTTT. Its translation: CASSLGQESGELFF.

The chain uses TRBV10-3 and TRBJ2-3, with D unclear. Trimming shortened V by 4 bases and J by 0 bases, and 11 bases separated the two germline ends. Germline CDR1 reads ENHRY; CDR2 reads SYGVKD. The CDR3 has 15 residues. Written as DNA, the CDR3 is TGTGCCATCAGTGGTAAGGTCACTAGCACAGATACGCAGTATTTT. This translates into CAISGKVTSTDTQYF.

This clonotype showed up just a few times. The chain has TRBV12-3 or TRBV12-4 and TRBJ2-2, with 7 bases lining up with TRBD2. V was clipped by 3 bases and J by 3 bases; unmatched bases: 10. This CDR3 spans 17 amino acids. CDR3 loop: CASSFGAGVGDTGELFF. Written as DNA, the CDR3 is TGTGCCAGCAGTTTTGGGGCGGGAGTTGGGGACACCGGGGAGCTGTTTTTT.

This rearrangement joins TRBV12-3 or TRBV12-4 to TRBJ2-1; D gene unclear. Trimming removed 8 bases at V and 9 bases at J, with 20 bases between. This CDR3 spans 14 amino acids. The CDR3 is CASGTWAEWGEQFF. The CDR3 region has the DNA TGTGCCAGCGGAACCTGGGCAGAATGGGGTGAGCAGTTCTTC.

There are many counts of this clonotype. The chain uses TRBV2 and TRBJ2-5; D gene ambiguous. V lost 6 bases to trimming and J lost 3 bases, with 11 bases between them. The germline CDR1 and CDR2 sequences are SNHLY and FYNNEI. The CDR3 has 13 residues. CDR3 protein: CASRRPAKETQYF. CDR3 in DNA: TGTGCCAGCAGGAGGCCGGCTAAAGAGACCCAGTACTTC. The full variable domain, with the rest looked up from reference TRBV2 and TRBJ2-5, is EPEVTQTPSHQVTQMGQEVILRCVPISNHLYFYWYRQILGQKVEFLVSFYNNEISEKSEIFDDQFSVERPDGSNFTLKIRSTKLEDSAMYFCASRRPAKETQYFGPGTRLLVL.

The CDR3 DNA is TGTGCCAGCAGCATTCCGGGACAGGGTCGCGAGACCCAGTACTTC. Translation gives CASSIPGQGRETQYF. The chain carries TRBV7-9 and TRBJ2-5, with TRBD1 matching over 9 bases. CDR3 length equals 15 residues. V dropped 5 bases and J dropped 5; count of bases not matched to a gene: 9. Germline loops: CDR1 SEHNR, CDR2 FQNEAQ (reference sequence).

The V call is TRBV2, the J call TRBJ2-1; TRBD2 matches 7 bases. Germline CDR1 and CDR2: SNHLY and FYNNEI. The junction had 9 bases not matched to a gene; V was cut back by 6 bases and J by 7 bases. This CDR3 has 14 amino acids. CDR3 region: CASSPEWGGNEQFF. CDR3 nucleotide sequence: TGTGCCAGCAGCCCGGAGTGGGGGGGAAATGAGCAGTTCTTC.

This clonotype has a handful of counts. The chain uses TRBV4-2 and TRBJ2-3; D gene uncertain. Germline V CDR1 and CDR2: LGHNA, YNFKEQ. The CDR3 is 14 amino acids. Trimming left V 4 bases short and J 4 bases short, with 12 bases between. The CDR3 spells CASSRSTASDTQYF. The CDR3 nucleotides are TGTGCCAGCAGCCGATCAACTGCATCAGATACGCAGTATTTT.

This clonotype was recorded many times. This chain joins TRBV30 and TRBJ2-7, with D tentatively TRBD1 (6 bases). CDR3 length equals 12 residues. V was pared by 0 bases and J by 3 bases, with 6 bases between. CDR1 and CDR2 from the germline V gene are GTSNPN and SVGIG (reference sequence). The CDR3 DNA reads as TGTGCCTGGAGTGTACAGGGCTACGAGCAGTACTTC. It translates to CAWSVQGYEQYF.

V and J are TRBV20-1 and TRBJ2-5; D gene unclear. The last part of the DNA fits TRBJ2-7 better; the J call may be wrong. The CDR3 totals 15 residues. Germline V lookup: CDR1 DFQATT, CDR2 SNEGSKA (reference sequence). DNA of the CDR3: TGCAGTGCTAGACTCCGCAGACCGGCCGGCTACGAGCAGTACTTC. Encoded protein: CSARLRRPAGYEQYF.

The rearrangement uses TRBV25-1 and TRBJ2-7; maybe TRBD1 (5 bases). V was cut by 2 bases and J by 0 bases, with 8 bases left in between. The CDR3 has 14 residues. Germline CDR1 reads MGHDK; CDR2 reads SYGVNS. The CDR3 spells CASSEEGASYEQYF. As DNA, the CDR3 is TGTGCCAGCAGTGAAGAAGGGGCCTCCTACGAGCAGTACTTC.

The rearrangement joins TRBV27 to TRBJ2-1; no clear D. V was cut by 2 bases and J by 10 bases, with 15 bases left in between. Germline V gene sequence: CDR1 MNHEY, CDR2 SMNVEV (reference sequence). CDR3 size: 14 residues. CDR3 loop: CASSLLPLMREQFF. Here the CDR3 DNA reads TGTGCCAGCAGTTTACTACCCTTAATGAGAGAGCAGTTCTTC.